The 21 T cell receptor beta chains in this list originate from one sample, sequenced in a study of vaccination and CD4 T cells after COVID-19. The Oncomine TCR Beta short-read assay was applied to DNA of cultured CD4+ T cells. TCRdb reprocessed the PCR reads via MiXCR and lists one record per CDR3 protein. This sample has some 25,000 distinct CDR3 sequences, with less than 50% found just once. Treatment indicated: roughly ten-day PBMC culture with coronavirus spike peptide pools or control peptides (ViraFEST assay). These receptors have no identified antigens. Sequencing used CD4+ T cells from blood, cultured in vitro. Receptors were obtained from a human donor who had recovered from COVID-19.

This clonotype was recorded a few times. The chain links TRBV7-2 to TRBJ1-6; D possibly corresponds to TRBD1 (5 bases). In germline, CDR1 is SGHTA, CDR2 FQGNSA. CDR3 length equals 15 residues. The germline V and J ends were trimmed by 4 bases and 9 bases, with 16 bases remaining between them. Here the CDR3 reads CASSSAQGGFSPLHF. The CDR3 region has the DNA TGTGCCAGCAGCTCTGCCCAGGGTGGATTTTCACCCCTCCACTTT.

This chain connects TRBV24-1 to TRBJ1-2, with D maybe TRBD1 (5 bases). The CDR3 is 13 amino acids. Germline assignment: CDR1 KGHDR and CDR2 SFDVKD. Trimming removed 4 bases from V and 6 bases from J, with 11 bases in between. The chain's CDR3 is CATSDLGGNGYTF. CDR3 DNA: TGTGCCACCAGTGACCTGGGGGGGAATGGCTACACCTTC.

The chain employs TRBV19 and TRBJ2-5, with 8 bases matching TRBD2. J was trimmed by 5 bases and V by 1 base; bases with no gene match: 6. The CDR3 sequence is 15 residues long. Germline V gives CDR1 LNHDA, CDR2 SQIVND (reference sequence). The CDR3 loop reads CASSIVAGGSETQYF. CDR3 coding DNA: TGTGCCAGTAGTATAGTCGCGGGGGGTTCGGAGACCCAGTACTTC.

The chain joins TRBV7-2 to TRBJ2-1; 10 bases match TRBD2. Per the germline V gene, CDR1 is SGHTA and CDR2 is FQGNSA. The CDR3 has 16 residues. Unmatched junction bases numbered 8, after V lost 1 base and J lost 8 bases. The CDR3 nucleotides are TGTGCCAGCAGCTTAGTTGGCAGCGGGGGGGGCTATGAGCAGTTCTTC. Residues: CASSLVGSGGGYEQFF.

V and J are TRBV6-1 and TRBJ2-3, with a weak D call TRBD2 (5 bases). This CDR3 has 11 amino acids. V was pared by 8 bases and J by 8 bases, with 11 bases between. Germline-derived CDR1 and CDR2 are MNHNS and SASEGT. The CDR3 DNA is TGTGCCAGCCTCCGTGAGGGTACGCAGTATTTT. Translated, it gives CASLREGTQYF.

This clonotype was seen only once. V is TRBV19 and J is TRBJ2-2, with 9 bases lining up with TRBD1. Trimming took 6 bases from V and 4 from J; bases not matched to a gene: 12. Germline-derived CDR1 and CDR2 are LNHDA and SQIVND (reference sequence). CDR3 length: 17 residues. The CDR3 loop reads CASSPGTQGAFTGELFF. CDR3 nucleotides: TGTGCCAGTAGCCCTGGGACACAGGGGGCGTTCACCGGGGAGCTGTTTTTT.

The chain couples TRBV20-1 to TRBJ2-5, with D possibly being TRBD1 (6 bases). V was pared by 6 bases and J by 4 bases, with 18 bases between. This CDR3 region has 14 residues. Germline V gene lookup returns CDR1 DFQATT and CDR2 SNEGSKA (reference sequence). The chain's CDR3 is CSARDHKGGETQYF. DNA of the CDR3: TGCAGTGCGAGGGACCACAAAGGGGGAGAGACCCAGTACTTC.

The CDR3 is CASSLSGTGTSPLHF. CDR3 bases: TGTGCCAGCAGCTTGTCCGGGACAGGGACCTCACCCCTCCACTTT. V is TRBV7-2 and J is TRBJ1-6, with 9 bases matching TRBD1. The CDR3 extends over 15 amino acids. The germline CDR1 and CDR2 sequences are SGHTA and FQGNSA. The trim removed 3 bases at V and 10 bases at J, leaving 7 bases unmatched.

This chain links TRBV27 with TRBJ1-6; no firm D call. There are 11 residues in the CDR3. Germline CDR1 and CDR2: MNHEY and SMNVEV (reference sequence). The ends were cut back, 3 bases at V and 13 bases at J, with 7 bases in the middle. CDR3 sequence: CASSLGGPLHF. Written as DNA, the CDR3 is TGTGCCAGCAGTTTGGGAGGCCCCCTCCACTTT.

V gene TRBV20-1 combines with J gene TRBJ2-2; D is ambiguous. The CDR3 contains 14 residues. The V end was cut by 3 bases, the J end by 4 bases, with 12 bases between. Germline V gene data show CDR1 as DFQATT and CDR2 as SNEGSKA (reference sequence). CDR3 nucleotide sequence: TGCAGTGCTAGCAAACCGGGTACCACCGGGGAGCTGTTTTTT. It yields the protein CSASKPGTTGELFF.

CDR3 protein: CASSSGGQGEAYEQYF. CDR3 nucleotide sequence: TGTGCCAGCAGCTCGGGGGGACAGGGGGAGGCGTACGAGCAGTACTTC. The V call is TRBV6-2 or TRBV6-3, the J call TRBJ2-7; 11 bases are a match to TRBD1. CDR3 length equals 16 residues. V lost 6 bases, J lost 4 bases, and 11 bases stayed unmatched. The germline V gene has CDR1 MNHEY and CDR2 SVGEGT.

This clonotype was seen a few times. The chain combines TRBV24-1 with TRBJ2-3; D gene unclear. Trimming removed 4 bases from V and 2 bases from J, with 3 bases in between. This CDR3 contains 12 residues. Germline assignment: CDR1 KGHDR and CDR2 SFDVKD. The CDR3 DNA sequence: TGTGCCACCAGTGAGTCCACAGATACGCAGTATTTT. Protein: CATSESTDTQYF.

This CDR3 reads CASSFHEGSNQPQHF. The CDR3 DNA reads as TGTGCCAGCAGCTTTCACGAGGGGAGCAATCAGCCCCAGCATTTT. The rearrangement links TRBV7-2 to TRBJ1-5; possible D gene TRBD1, 5 bases. V was cut by 3 bases and J by 1 base, with 10 bases left in between. The CDR3 is 15 amino acids. Per germline, CDR1 SGHTA and CDR2 FQGNSA. Full variable domain (outside the CDR3, taken from reference TRBV7-2 and TRBJ1-5): GAGVSQSPSNKVTEKGKDVELRCDPISGHTALYWYRQSLGQGLEFLIYFQGNSAPDKSGLPSDRFSAERTGGSVSTLTIQRTQQEDSAVYLCASSFHEGSNQPQHFGDGTRLSIL.

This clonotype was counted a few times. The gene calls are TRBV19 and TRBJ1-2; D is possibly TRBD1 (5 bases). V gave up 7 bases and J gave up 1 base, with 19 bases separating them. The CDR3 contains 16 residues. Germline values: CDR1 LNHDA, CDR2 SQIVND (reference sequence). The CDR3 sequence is CASTTPAGVNNYGYTF. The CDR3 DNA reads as TGTGCCAGTACCACCCCGGCGGGGGTAAATAACTATGGCTACACCTTC.

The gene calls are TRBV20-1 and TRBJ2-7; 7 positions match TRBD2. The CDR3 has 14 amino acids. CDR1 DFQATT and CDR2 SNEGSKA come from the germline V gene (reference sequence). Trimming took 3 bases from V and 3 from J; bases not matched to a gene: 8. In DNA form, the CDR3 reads TGCAGTGCTAGGATAGCGGGCGCCAACTACGAGCAGTACTTC. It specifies CSARIAGANYEQYF.

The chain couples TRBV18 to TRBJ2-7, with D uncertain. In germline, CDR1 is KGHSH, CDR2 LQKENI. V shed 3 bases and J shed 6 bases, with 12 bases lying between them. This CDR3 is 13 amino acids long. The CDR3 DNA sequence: TGTGCCAGCTCACCCCCGCCGCCAGGCGAGCAGTACTTC. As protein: CASSPPPPGEQYF.

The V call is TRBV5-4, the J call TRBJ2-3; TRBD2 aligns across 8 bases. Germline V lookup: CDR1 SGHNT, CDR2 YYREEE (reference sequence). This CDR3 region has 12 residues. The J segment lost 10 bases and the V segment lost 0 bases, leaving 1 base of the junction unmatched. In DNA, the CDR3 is TGTGCCAGCAGCTTGGACGGGAGGGCGCAGTATTTT. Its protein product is CASSLDGRAQYF.

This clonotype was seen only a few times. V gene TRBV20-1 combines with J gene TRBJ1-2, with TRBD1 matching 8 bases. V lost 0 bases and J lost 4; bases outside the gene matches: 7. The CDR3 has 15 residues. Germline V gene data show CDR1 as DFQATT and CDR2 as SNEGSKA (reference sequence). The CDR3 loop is CSARDRTGPGYGYTF. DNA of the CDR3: TGCAGTGCTAGAGACCGGACAGGGCCGGGCTATGGCTACACCTTC.

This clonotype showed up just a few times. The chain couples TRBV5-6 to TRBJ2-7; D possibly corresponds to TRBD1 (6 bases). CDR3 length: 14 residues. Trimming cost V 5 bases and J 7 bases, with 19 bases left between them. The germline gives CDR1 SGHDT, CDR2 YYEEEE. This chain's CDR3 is CASRFSPGVGEQYF. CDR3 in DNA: TGTGCCAGCAGATTTTCCCCAGGGGTAGGTGAGCAGTACTTC.

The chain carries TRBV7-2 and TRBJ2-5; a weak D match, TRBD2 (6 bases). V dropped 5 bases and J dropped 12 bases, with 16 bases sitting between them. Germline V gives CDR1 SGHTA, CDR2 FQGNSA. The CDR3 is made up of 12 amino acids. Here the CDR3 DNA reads TGTGCCAGCAGCCCGCCGGAGGGAGCGAAGTACTTC. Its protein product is CASSPPEGAKYF.

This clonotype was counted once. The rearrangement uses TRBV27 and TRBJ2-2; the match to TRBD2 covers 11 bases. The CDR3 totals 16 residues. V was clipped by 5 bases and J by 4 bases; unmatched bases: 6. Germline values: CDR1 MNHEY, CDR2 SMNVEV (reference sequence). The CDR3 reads CASSQLAGEGTGELFF. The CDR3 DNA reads TGTGCCAGCAGTCAACTAGCGGGGGAGGGCACCGGGGAGCTGTTTTTT.